The 8 T cell receptor beta chains listed next were all sequenced from one sample in a study of multiple sclerosis patients with progressive multifocal leukoencephalopathy. Sequencing used immunoSEQ multiplex PCR; TCRdb keeps in-frame clones, though not all of them. The sample comprises roughly 34,000 clones, approximately 91% of which are singletons, and roughly 1.5% rests with the top ten. Time point in this sample: before natalizumab initiation. The sequenced sample was PBMCs. The receptors were gathered from a human donor with multiple sclerosis.

V is TRBV5-1 and J is TRBJ2-1; no firm D call. This CDR3 has 13 amino acids. Trimming removed 4 bases at V and 5 bases at J, with 10 bases between. Germline V gives CDR1 SGHRS, CDR2 YFSETQ. CDR3: CASSLVGHNEQFF. CDR3 DNA sequence: TGCGCCAGCAGCCTAGTCGGTCACAATGAGCAGTTCTTC.

The chain links TRBV27 to TRBJ1-5, with 7 nucleotides matching TRBD1. This CDR3 spans 16 amino acids. V trimming: 2 bases; J trimming: 1 base; junction bases outside the gene matches: 5. Germline CDR1 is MNHEY and CDR2 is SMNVEV (reference sequence). This CDR3 reads CASSLNRGGSNQPQHF. The CDR3 nucleotides read TGTGCCAGCAGTTTAAACAGGGGTGGGAGCAATCAGCCCCAGCATTTT.

This clone appeared a few times. The chain is built from TRBV4-3 and TRBJ2-7, with D possibly being TRBD2 (6 bases). The CDR3 length is 14 residues. Trimming took off 6 bases at V and 5 bases at J, with 17 bases between the two ends. Germline lookup yields CDR1 LGHNA and CDR2 YSLEER. The CDR3 coding sequence is TGCGCCAGCAGTCGGACGGGTGGAGGGGACGAGCAGTACTTC. Translation gives CASSRTGGGDEQYF.

The chain employs TRBV28 and TRBJ2-2; D is perhaps TRBD1 (6 bases). Germline V lookup: CDR1 MDHEN, CDR2 SYDVKM. This CDR3 has 16 residues. Trimming removed 8 bases at V and 2 bases at J, with 18 bases between. The CDR3 DNA sequence: TGTGCCAGCCGAACCGGGACACTTTTCAACACCGGGGAGCTGTTTTTT. Encoded protein: CASRTGTLFNTGELFF.

The chain employs TRBV4-3 and TRBJ2-1, with 12 positions matching TRBD2. This CDR3 is built from 17 residues. Germline trimming cut 0 bases from V and 7 bases from J; bases unmatched to any gene: 7. Germline values: CDR1 LGHNA, CDR2 YSLEER. This chain's CDR3 is CASSQDPGTSGFNEQFF. CDR3 bases: TGCGCCAGCAGCCAAGATCCCGGGACTAGCGGGTTTAATGAGCAGTTCTTC.

The chain employs TRBV6-5 and TRBJ1-1; no reliable D call. CDR1 is MNHEY, CDR2 SVGAGI, per germline. The CDR3 consists of 13 residues. Trimming took off 5 bases at V and 4 bases at J, with 11 bases between the two ends. CDR3 in amino acids: CASSQGGSTEAFF. CDR3 bases: TGTGCCAGCAGTCAAGGTGGGAGCACTGAAGCTTTCTTT.

CDR3 protein: CASSITPLGEQYF. In DNA, the CDR3 is TGTGCCAGTAGTATAACCCCCCTCGGCGAGCAGTACTTC. The V gene is TRBV19, the J gene TRBJ2-7; D is ambiguous. Germline CDR1 LNHDA, CDR2 SQIVND (reference sequence). The CDR3 runs 13 residues. V lost 2 bases and J 6 bases, leaving 11 bases between the germline ends.

This clone appeared a single time. The V and J genes are TRBV29-1 and TRBJ2-7, with TRBD2 as a possible D gene (6 bases). Per germline, CDR1 SQVTM and CDR2 ANQGSEA. The ends were cut back, 3 bases at V and 0 bases at J, with 9 bases in the middle. CDR3 length: 13 residues. The CDR3 sequence: CSVDGRDSYEQYF. DNA of the CDR3: TGCAGCGTTGATGGGCGGGACTCCTACGAGCAGTACTTC.